These T cell receptor beta chains were read from a single sample in a study of shared clonotypes between healthy human individuals. Measured with immunoSEQ multiplex PCR; TCRdb has only the in-frame clones, and not every one. The sample has some 2,000,000 clones, approximately 94% seen once. Source material: naive CD4+ T cells sorted from blood. These receptors originate from a man aged 18 to 35 in good health. Both conserved end residues are part of each CDR3. D genes are given only for firm matches. Clone size appears in some rows only: once, few, many, or a class for an expanded clone.

j_call v_call d_call clone_size cdr3_nt cdr3_aa
TRBJ2-7 TRBV10-1 - few TGCGCCAGCAGTGAGGATAGGGCCTACGAGCAGTACTTC CASSEDRAYEQYF
TRBJ2-5 TRBV27 - - TGTGCCAGCAGTTTATTGGCCAGAAACCAAGAGACCCAGTACTTC CASSLLARNQETQYF
TRBJ2-1 TRBV10-3 TRBD2 - TGTGCCATCAGTGACAGAGCGGGGATAAACAATGAGCAGTTCTTC CAISDRAGINNEQFF
TRBJ2-3 TRBV10-1 TRBD1 - TGCGCCAGCAGTGCCCCCGGGACAGGGGAGAATTTT CASSAPGTGENF
TRBJ2-5 TRBV5-8 TRBD1 - TGTGCCAGCAGCCTCGACAGGGGGGAGACCCAGTACTTC CASSLDRGETQYF
TRBJ2-7 TRBV10-2 TRBD1 once TGCGCCAGCTCCCGGGACAGTACCTACGAGCAGTACTTC CASSRDSTYEQYF
TRBJ1-1 TRBV19 TRBD1 - TGTGCCAGTAGTAGGTTGACAGGGACCACTGAAGCTTTCTTT CASSRLTGTTEAFF
TRBJ2-7 TRBV5-1 TRBD1 - TGCGCCAGCAGCTCTACCGGGACAGGACCCTACGAGCAGTACTTC CASSSTGTGPYEQYF
TRBJ1-3 TRBV6-6 TRBD1 few TGTGCCAGCAGTTCGGGGACAGAATTTTCTGGAAACACCATATATTTT CASSSGTEFSGNTIYF
TRBJ1-2 TRBV2 TRBD1 - TGTGCCAGCAGCCCGGACAGGGGGCAAGGCTACACCTTC CASSPDRGQGYTF
TRBJ1-1 TRBV18 - - TGTGCCAGCTCACCACTGTACATTGTCGGGGTGGGGAACACTGAAGCTTTCTTT CASSPLYIVGVGNTEAFF
TRBJ1-1 TRBV11-2 TRBD1 once TGTGCCAGCGGAAACAGGGGGCAATCTCCTGAAGCTTTCTTT CASGNRGQSPEAFF
TRBJ2-7 TRBV5-1 TRBD1 - TGCGCCAGCAGCTTGACAGGGGGCCACGAGCAGTACTTC CASSLTGGHEQYF
TRBJ1-3 TRBV7-2 - - TGTGCCAGCAGCCTGATTGATTGGGGTAACACCATATATTTT CASSLIDWGNTIYF
TRBJ1-2 TRBV18 TRBD1 - TGTGCCAGCTCATTAGGGACAGCCGTGATCTATGGCTACACCTTC CASSLGTAVIYGYTF
TRBJ1-1 TRBV5-1 - - TGCGCCAGCAGCTCCGAGGAGGGGAGGGGGACCACTGAAGCTTTCTTT CASSSEEGRGTTEAFF
TRBJ1-2 TRBV30 - - TGTGCCTGGGGGGTTGGGCCAACCAGGGGCTACACCTTC CAWGVGPTRGYTF
TRBJ1-2 TRBV10-3 - - TGTGCCATCAGTGAGTCGGGGGGTGGCTACACCTTC CAISESGGGYTF
TRBJ1-5 TRBV6-1 - - TGTGCCAGCACTCCGACTTGGAGCAATCAGCCCCAGCATTTT CASTPTWSNQPQHF
TRBJ2-5 TRBV11-2 - - TGTGCCAGCGGGCGTGGAGAGACCCAGTACTTC CASGRGETQYF
TRBJ1-1 TRBV29-1 - - TGCAGCACCGAGACAGGTATGAACACTGAAGCTTTCTTT CSTETGMNTEAFF
TRBJ1-3 TRBV27 - - TGTGCCAGCAGTCCCCAGGGGCGCTCTGGAAACACCATATATTTT CASSPQGRSGNTIYF
TRBJ1-5 TRBV30 - - TGTGCCTGGAGTGACACAGCCAATCAGCCCCAGCATTTT CAWSDTANQPQHF
TRBJ2-7 TRBV7-8 TRBD2 - TGTGCCAGCACTGGACTAGCGGGAGCTTCAGGCTACGAGCAGTACTTC CASTGLAGASGYEQYF
TRBJ2-7 TRBV5-1 TRBD1 - TGCGCCAGCAGCTCGCAGGGGGCGACCGACGAGCAGTACTTC CASSSQGATDEQYF
TRBJ2-3 TRBV11-2 TRBD2 - TGTGCCAGCAGCTTACGGACTAGCGGGAGCCTTAGCACAGATACGCAGTATTTT CASSLRTSGSLSTDTQYF
TRBJ2-5 TRBV6-5 - - TGTGCCAGCAGTTACCGGCCCACACTTTATGAGACCCAGTACTTC CASSYRPTLYETQYF
TRBJ1-1 TRBV4-1 - - TGCGCCAGCAGCCAAGAAGGAGGGCTTTTGGGGGCTTTCTTT CASSQEGGLLGAFF
TRBJ1-2 TRBV6-5 - - TGTGCCACCCACCGAGGCTTGGGCAACTATGGCTACACCTTC CATHRGLGNYGYTF
TRBJ2-2 TRBV30 TRBD1 - TGTGCCTGGAGTCGACAGGGAATCGGGGAGCTGTTTTTT CAWSRQGIGELFF
TRBJ2-3 TRBV5-3 TRBD2 - TGTGCCAGAAGCCCAGGGACTAGCGGGAGACGGGCTACGGGGAAAACAGATACGCAGTATTTT CARSPGTSGRRATGKTDTQYF
TRBJ2-2 TRBV2 - - TGTGCCAGCAAACGGGACGAGGGGGGCACCGGGGAGCTGTTTTTT CASKRDEGGTGELFF
TRBJ2-5 TRBV6-6 - - TGTGCCAGCAGTTGGTTAACGGGTAAAGAGACCCAGTACTTC CASSWLTGKETQYF